The clone carrying this T cell receptor beta chain was detected only a few times. What it recognizes is unknown. This specimen comes from a study of shared clonotypes between healthy human individuals. The table came from immunoSEQ multiplex PCR; TCRdb's copy has only in-frame clones and leaves some out. Of roughly 2.1 million clones detected, about 93% appear once; the ten largest clones hold roughly 1.7%. General study results and limits: The diversity represented, both genetic and in exposure history, was limited by few donors.

CD45RO-negative cells were positively selected for CCR7, leaving out terminally differentiated effector memory CD45RA+ cells. The CDR3 runs 14 residues. Between the trimmed V and J ends, which lost 4 bases and 8 bases, there was a span of 15 bases. CDR1 is MNHEY and CDR2 is SMNVEV in the germline V gene (reference sequence). This chain joins TRBV27 and TRBJ2-1, with D perhaps matching TRBD1 (6 bases). Material: naive CD8+ T cells from PBMCs. The origin of this receptor is a man aged 18 to 30 in good health. Some clones in this sample may be carry-over from other donors' samples. The CDR3 DNA follows: TGTGCCAGCAGTTCCACAGGGTCCGCGTATGAGCAGTTCTTC. Amino acids: CASSSTGSAYEQFF.